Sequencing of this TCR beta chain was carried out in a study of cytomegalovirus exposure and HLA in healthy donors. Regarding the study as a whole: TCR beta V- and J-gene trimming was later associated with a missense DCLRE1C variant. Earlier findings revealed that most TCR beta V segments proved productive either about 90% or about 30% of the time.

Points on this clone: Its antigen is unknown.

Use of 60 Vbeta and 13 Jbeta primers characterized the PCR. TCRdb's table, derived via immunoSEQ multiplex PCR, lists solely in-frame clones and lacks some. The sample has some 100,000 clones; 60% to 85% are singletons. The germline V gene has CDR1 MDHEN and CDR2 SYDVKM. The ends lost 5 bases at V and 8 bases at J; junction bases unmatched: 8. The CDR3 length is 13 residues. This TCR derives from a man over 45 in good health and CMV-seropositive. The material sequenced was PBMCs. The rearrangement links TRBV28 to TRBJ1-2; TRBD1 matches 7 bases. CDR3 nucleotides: TGTGCCAGCAGTCTAGACAGGGTATGGGGCTACACCTTC. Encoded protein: CASSLDRVWGYTF.